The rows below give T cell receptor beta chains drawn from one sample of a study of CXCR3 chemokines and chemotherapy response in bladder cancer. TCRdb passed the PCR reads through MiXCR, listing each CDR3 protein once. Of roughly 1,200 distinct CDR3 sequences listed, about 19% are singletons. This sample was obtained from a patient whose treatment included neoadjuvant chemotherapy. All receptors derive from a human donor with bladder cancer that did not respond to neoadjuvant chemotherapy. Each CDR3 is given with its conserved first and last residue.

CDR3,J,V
CASSYSIGTGDPDTQYF,TRBJ2-3,TRBV6-5
CASSYSSTGGLYGYTF,TRBJ1-2,TRBV6-5
CASSRTSGDTDTQYF,TRBJ2-3,TRBV9
CASSFNGLSPLHF,TRBJ1-6,TRBV7-3
CASSLGLQEEAFF,TRBJ1-1,TRBV5-4
CASSQRDRVPNEKLFF,TRBJ1-4,TRBV4-1
CASSLAGAFYDTEAFF,TRBJ1-1,TRBV27
CASSVVGQGVNEQFF,TRBJ2-1,TRBV9
CASSRGNEQFF,TRBJ2-1,TRBV19
CASSIDATYGYTF,TRBJ1-2,TRBV14
CASSLRNPGQGPSIYF,TRBJ1-3,TRBV19
CASGQGRVDGYTF,TRBJ1-2,TRBV2
CATSSGLAGSTDTQYF,TRBJ2-3,TRBV15
CATEGDGSTLQETQYF,TRBJ2-5,TRBV10-3
CASRDQGATNEKLFF,TRBJ1-4,TRBV5-1
CASREDRGSGNTIYF,TRBJ1-3,TRBV2
CASSLSGLAFSYGELFF,TRBJ2-2,TRBV7-2
CSAVGDLRNEQYF,TRBJ2-7,TRBV20-1
CASSIASSGTGDEQFF,TRBJ2-1,TRBV19
CATSESGVGNEQFF,TRBJ2-1,TRBV24-1
CASSFAGEDTQYF,TRBJ2-3,TRBV7-9
CASSLTPGSGNSPLHF,TRBJ1-6,TRBV7-3
CASSETGEKPQHF,TRBJ1-5,TRBV10-1